A selection of T cell receptor beta chains follows, all from one sample in a study of cytotoxic CD8 clonotypes in ibrutinib-treated CLL. Method: immunoSEQ multiplex PCR; TCRdb's copy keeps in-frame clones and lacks some. The sample yields tens of thousands of clones, 90% seen once. This sample comprised PBMCs, obtained after 12 months of ibrutinib treatment. The origin of the receptors is a human donor with chronic lymphocytic leukemia. Each CDR3 is given with its conserved first and last residue. The D gene is left open where the match is weak. Clone size, where shown, is once, few, many, or a class for clones that have expanded.

CDR3 protein: CASSLVARTGSEAFF
CDR3 DNA: TGTGCCAGCAGCTTAGTTGCCAGGACAGGGTCTGAAGCTTTCTTT
V gene: TRBV7-2
clone size: .
D gene: TRBD1
J gene: TRBJ1-1

CDR3 protein: CASSSRFSGYNEQFF
CDR3 DNA: TGTGCCAGCAGTTCTAGGTTTAGCGGTTACAATGAGCAGTTCTTC
V gene: TRBV27
clone size: once
D gene: .
J gene: TRBJ2-1

CDR3 protein: CASSGGSESFNQPQHF
CDR3 DNA: TGTGCCAGCAGCGGAGGGTCCGAAAGTTTCAATCAGCCCCAGCATTTT
V gene: TRBV9
clone size: once
D gene: .
J gene: TRBJ1-5

CDR3 protein: CAWSAGQGVHQPQHF
CDR3 DNA: TGTGCCTGGAGCGCGGGACAGGGTGTTCATCAGCCCCAGCATTTT
V gene: TRBV30
clone size: .
D gene: TRBD1
J gene: TRBJ1-5

CDR3 protein: CASSQGQAAYYEQYF
CDR3 DNA: TGTGCCAGCAGCCAGGGACAGGCTGCCTACTACGAGCAGTACTTC
V gene: TRBV14
clone size: .
D gene: TRBD1
J gene: TRBJ2-7

CDR3 protein: CASTRQGVHEQYF
CDR3 DNA: TGTGCCAGTACCCGACAGGGGGTCCACGAGCAGTACTTC
V gene: TRBV19
clone size: .
D gene: TRBD1
J gene: TRBJ2-7

CDR3 protein: CASPVVLQDLGGQNTEAFF
CDR3 DNA: TGTGCCAGCCCAGTGGTCCTACAAGACTTGGGGGGCCAGAACACTGAAGCTTTCTTT
V gene: TRBV28
clone size: few
D gene: .
J gene: TRBJ1-1

CDR3 protein: CASSKIDVCPKDYGYTF
CDR3 DNA: TGTGCCAGCAGCAAAATAGACGTCTGCCCCAAGGACTATGGCTACACCTTC
V gene: TRBV21-1
clone size: .
D gene: .
J gene: TRBJ1-2

CDR3 protein: CAISESLGGRGLSYEQYF
CDR3 DNA: TGTGCCATCAGTGAGTCTTTAGGGGGCCGGGGTTTATCCTACGAGCAGTACTTC
V gene: TRBV10-3
clone size: .
D gene: TRBD1
J gene: TRBJ2-7

CDR3 protein: CASSFGGNQPQHF
CDR3 DNA: TGTGCCAGCAGCTTTGGGGGCAATCAGCCCCAGCATTTT
V gene: TRBV7-3
clone size: .
D gene: .
J gene: TRBJ1-5

CDR3 protein: CASTTIGVFGGYTF
CDR3 DNA: TGTGCCAGCACTACGATCGGGGTTTTTGGGGGCTACACCTTC
V gene: TRBV6-5
clone size: .
D gene: .
J gene: TRBJ1-2

CDR3 protein: CASSIDRGVLNEKLFF
CDR3 DNA: TGTGCCAGTAGTATAGATCGAGGGGTGTTGAATGAAAAACTGTTTTTT
V gene: TRBV19
clone size: .
D gene: .
J gene: TRBJ1-4

CDR3 protein: CASTEQGRGRKLFF
CDR3 DNA: TGTGCCAGCACCGAGCAGGGGAGGGGAAGAAAACTGTTTTTT
V gene: TRBV6-5
clone size: .
D gene: .
J gene: TRBJ1-4

CDR3 protein: CASSRGTGLSYEQYF
CDR3 DNA: TGTGCCAGCAGCCGCGGGACAGGGTTGAGCTACGAGCAGTACTTC
V gene: TRBV5-5
clone size: .
D gene: TRBD1
J gene: TRBJ2-7

CDR3 protein: CASSEAPFYGYTF
CDR3 DNA: TGTGCCAGCAGTGAAGCGCCCTTCTATGGCTACACCTTC
V gene: TRBV6-1
clone size: .
D gene: .
J gene: TRBJ1-2

CDR3 protein: CASSRRTDRTEAFF
CDR3 DNA: TGTGCCAGCAGCCGACGGACAGACCGGACTGAAGCTTTCTTT
V gene: TRBV28
clone size: .
D gene: .
J gene: TRBJ1-1

CDR3 protein: CASSLVLGSSYEQYF
CDR3 DNA: TGTGCCAGCAGCTTAGTATTGGGCAGCTCCTACGAGCAGTACTTC
V gene: TRBV7-2
clone size: .
D gene: .
J gene: TRBJ2-7

CDR3 protein: CGGAFIWASQPQHF
CDR3 DNA: TGTGGCGGTGCGTTTATTTGGGCCAGCCAGCCCCAGCATTTT
V gene: TRBV28
clone size: few
D gene: .
J gene: TRBJ1-5

CDR3 protein: CASSYSNRGWSDTQYF
CDR3 DNA: TGTGCCAGCAGTTACTCGAACAGGGGGTGGTCAGATACGCAGTATTTT
V gene: TRBV6-6
clone size: few
D gene: TRBD1
J gene: TRBJ2-3

CDR3 protein: CASSQAYIAKNIQYF
CDR3 DNA: TGCGCCAGCAGCCAAGCCTATATAGCCAAAAACATTCAGTACTTC
V gene: TRBV4-1
clone size: .
D gene: .
J gene: TRBJ2-4

CDR3 protein: CASSHIGAGQETQYF
CDR3 DNA: TGTGCCAGCAGCCACATAGGGGCAGGGCAAGAGACCCAGTACTTC
V gene: TRBV7-3
clone size: .
D gene: .
J gene: TRBJ2-5

CDR3 protein: CAGSESGGKSSYEQYF
CDR3 DNA: TGTGCCGGCAGTGAATCGGGCGGAAAATCCTCCTACGAGCAGTACTTC
V gene: TRBV25-1
clone size: .
D gene: .
J gene: TRBJ2-7

CDR3 protein: CASRQSTSYEQYF
CDR3 DNA: TGTGCCAGCAGACAATCGACCTCCTACGAGCAGTACTTC
V gene: TRBV28
clone size: few
D gene: .
J gene: TRBJ2-7

CDR3 protein: CASSLSGPVMNEQYF
CDR3 DNA: TGTGCCAGCTCCCTTAGCGGGCCCGTTATGAACGAGCAGTACTTC
V gene: TRBV18
clone size: .
D gene: TRBD2
J gene: TRBJ2-7

CDR3 protein: CASRADQGSGNTIYF
CDR3 DNA: TGTGCCAGCAGGGCCGACCAAGGCTCTGGAAACACCATATATTTT
V gene: TRBV25-1
clone size: few
D gene: .
J gene: TRBJ1-3

CDR3 protein: CASSETRVTTIQYF
CDR3 DNA: TGTGCCAGCAGTGAAACTCGGGTCACGACCATTCAGTACTTC
V gene: TRBV6-1
clone size: .
D gene: .
J gene: TRBJ2-4

CDR3 protein: CASSPGLAGAETQYF
CDR3 DNA: TGTGCCAGCAGCCCGGGACTAGCGGGAGCAGAGACCCAGTACTTC
V gene: TRBV5-4
clone size: .
D gene: TRBD2
J gene: TRBJ2-5

CDR3 protein: CASSLVGPYEQYF
CDR3 DNA: TGTGCCAGCAGCTTGGTTGGCCCGTACGAGCAGTATTTC
V gene: TRBV5-6
clone size: .
D gene: .
J gene: TRBJ2-7

CDR3 protein: CASSFGGSYNEQFF
CDR3 DNA: TGTGCCAGCAGTTTCGGGGGATCCTACAATGAGCAGTTCTTC
V gene: TRBV27
clone size: once
D gene: .
J gene: TRBJ2-1

CDR3 protein: CASSIRDTQYF
CDR3 DNA: TGTGCCAGCAGCATTCGGGATACGCAGTATTTT
V gene: TRBV9
clone size: once
D gene: .
J gene: TRBJ2-3

CDR3 protein: CASSLTESRGYTF
CDR3 DNA: TGTGCCAGCAGCTTAACCGAAAGTAGGGGCTACACCTTC
V gene: TRBV5-4
clone size: .
D gene: .
J gene: TRBJ1-2

CDR3 protein: CASSISPTSGSQRRGNEQFF
CDR3 DNA: TGTGCCAGTAGTATTAGTCCGACTAGCGGGAGCCAGCGGAGAGGCAATGAGCAGTTCTTC
V gene: TRBV19
clone size: .
D gene: TRBD2
J gene: TRBJ2-1

CDR3 protein: CASSGQGRDEQFF
CDR3 DNA: TGTGCCAGCTCCGGACAGGGGAGGGATGAGCAGTTCTTC
V gene: TRBV18
clone size: few
D gene: TRBD1
J gene: TRBJ2-1

CDR3 protein: CASSVGLDNEQFF
CDR3 DNA: TGTGCCAGCAGCGTTGGACTCGACAATGAGCAGTTCTTC
V gene: TRBV11-2
clone size: .
D gene: .
J gene: TRBJ2-1

CDR3 protein: CAISESRWETPDIQYF
CDR3 DNA: TGTGCCATCAGTGAGTCGAGGTGGGAGACCCCGGACATTCAGTACTTC
V gene: TRBV10-3
clone size: .
D gene: .
J gene: TRBJ2-4

CDR3 protein: CASSLGGTGVYEQYF
CDR3 DNA: TGCGCCAGCAGCTTGGGTGGTACAGGGGTCTACGAGCAGTACTTC
V gene: TRBV5-1
clone size: once
D gene: TRBD1
J gene: TRBJ2-7

CDR3 protein: CASSQGEFDSPSYNEQFF
CDR3 DNA: TGCGCCAGCAGCCAAGGAGAATTCGACAGCCCATCCTACAATGAGCAGTTCTTC
V gene: TRBV4-3
clone size: .
D gene: .
J gene: TRBJ2-1

CDR3 protein: CASSRRDRGTDTQYF
CDR3 DNA: TGTGCCAGCAGCCGCCGGGACAGGGGCACAGATACGCAGTATTTT
V gene: TRBV11-2
clone size: once
D gene: TRBD1
J gene: TRBJ2-3

CDR3 protein: CASSLGGLLYEQYF
CDR3 DNA: TGTGCCAGCAGCTTAGGAGGGCTCCTCTACGAGCAGTACTTC
V gene: TRBV7-3
clone size: .
D gene: .
J gene: TRBJ2-7

CDR3 protein: CASSEEQSIATNEKLFF
CDR3 DNA: TGTGCCAGCAGTGAAGAACAATCCATCGCAACTAATGAAAAACTGTTTTTT
V gene: TRBV2
clone size: .
D gene: .
J gene: TRBJ1-4

CDR3 protein: CASRDKGGPQHF
CDR3 DNA: TGTGCCAGCAGAGATAAAGGGGGACCCCAGCATTTT
V gene: TRBV6-9
clone size: .
D gene: .
J gene: TRBJ1-5

CDR3 protein: CASSVGYNEQFF
CDR3 DNA: TGTGCCAGCAGCGTAGGCTACAATGAGCAGTTCTTC
V gene: TRBV9
clone size: few
D gene: .
J gene: TRBJ2-1

CDR3 protein: CASRAGNSNYGYTF
CDR3 DNA: TGCGCCAGCCGTGCTGGCAATAGTAACTATGGCTACACCTTC
V gene: TRBV5-1
clone size: .
D gene: .
J gene: TRBJ1-2